The clone carrying this T cell receptor beta chain occurred a few times. The entry originates in a study of cytomegalovirus exposure and HLA in healthy donors. Use of 60 Vbeta and 13 Jbeta primers characterized the PCR. Profiled with immunoSEQ multiplex PCR; TCRdb holds only in-frame clones, not every one. The sample includes some 190,000 clones, 9.5% of them seen just once. The CDR3 has 14 amino acids. V trimming: 2 bases; J trimming: 0 bases; junction bases outside the gene matches: 1. The germline V gene has CDR1 WSHSY and CDR2 SAAADI. The sequence was collected from a woman aged 25 to 39 in good health and CMV-seropositive. The sample taken for sequencing was PBMCs. The J gene is TRBJ2-7, the V gene TRBV10-2; TRBD2 aligns across 7 bases. CDR3 coding DNA: TGCGCCAGCAGTGAGACTAGCGCCTCCTACGAGCAGTACTTC. Its translation is CASSETSASYEQYF.